The 30 T cell receptor beta chains below all came from one sample that was sequenced in a study of shared clonotypes between healthy human individuals. Clones were sequenced by immunoSEQ multiplex PCR, and TCRdb holds only the in-frame ones, with some missing. Of 2 million to 2.5 million clones in the sample, roughly 92% were seen once. Sample: naive CD4+ T cells from PBMCs. Subset meaning: CD45RA+ positively selected. The receptors were sampled from a man between 18 and 29 years old in good health. Some clones in this sample may be carry-over from other donors' samples.

The V gene is TRBV7-8, the J gene TRBJ2-1; D gene uncertain. In germline, CDR1 is SGHVS, CDR2 FQNEAQ. The CDR3 is made up of 11 amino acids. V was trimmed by 3 bases and J by 9 bases, leaving 6 bases between them. CDR3 nucleotide sequence: TGTGCCAGCAGCTTTCACGGTGAGCAGTTCTTC. Protein sequence: CASSFHGEQFF. Drawing the rest from reference TRBV7-8 and TRBJ2-1, the complete variable domain is GAGVSQSPRYKVAKRGQDVALRCDPISGHVSLFWYQQALGQGPEFLTYFQNEAQLDKSGLPSDRFFAERPEGSVSTLKIQRTQQEDSAVYLCASSFHGEQFFGPGTRLTVL.

The chain is built from TRBV5-1 and TRBJ2-1; TRBD1 might be the D (5 bases). In germline, CDR1 is SGHRS, CDR2 YFSETQ. Trimming removed 2 bases from V and 4 bases from J, with 16 bases in between. The CDR3 consists of 16 residues. CDR3 loop: CASSFRQTQLYNEQFF. DNA for the CDR3: TGCGCCAGCAGCTTTAGACAGACGCAACTATACAATGAGCAGTTCTTC.

The rearrangement links TRBV4-2 to TRBJ2-7, with 7 bases that match TRBD2. Germline V lookup: CDR1 LGHNA, CDR2 YNFKEQ. V gave up 3 bases and J gave up 2 bases; unmatched junction bases: 4. The CDR3 is 14 amino acids. CDR3 in amino acids: CASSQGGLAYEQYF. The DNA for the CDR3 is TGTGCCAGCAGCCAGGGAGGACTAGCCTACGAGCAGTACTTC.

The chain carries TRBV19 and TRBJ2-3, with 10 bases that match TRBD1. The J segment lost 3 bases and the V segment lost 6 bases, leaving 6 bases of the junction unmatched. The CDR3 sequence is 15 residues long. In germline, CDR1 is LNHDA, CDR2 SQIVND (reference sequence). The CDR3 sequence is CASSTGTGVTDTQYF. The CDR3 bases are TGTGCCAGTAGCACCGGGACAGGGGTGACAGATACGCAGTATTTT.

This CDR3 reads CASSPEGLNYGYTF. DNA of the CDR3: TGTGCCAGCTCACCAGAGGGGCTTAACTATGGCTACACCTTC. This sequence joins TRBV18 and TRBJ1-2; D may be TRBD1 (5 bases). The ends were cut back, 2 bases at V and 1 base at J, with 8 bases in the middle. In germline, CDR1 is KGHSH, CDR2 LQKENI. CDR3 length equals 14 residues.

This chain joins TRBV28 and TRBJ1-2; D remains ambiguous. This CDR3 has 17 amino acids. The germline gives CDR1 MDHEN, CDR2 SYDVKM. V gave up 1 base and J gave up 6 bases, with 21 bases separating them. The CDR3 bases are TGTGCCAGCAGTTTATTAGGCGGTTTGAGCCCCTTTGATGGCTACACCTTC. Its translation is CASSLLGGLSPFDGYTF.

The rearrangement joins TRBV28 to TRBJ2-1; 9 bases line up with TRBD2. Germline lookup yields CDR1 MDHEN and CDR2 SYDVKM. The length of the CDR3 is 15 residues. The ends lost 5 bases at V and 10 bases at J; junction bases unmatched: 12. CDR3 in amino acids: CASSLLGTSSSEQFF. CDR3 sequence (DNA): TGTGCCAGCAGTCTCCTAGGGACTAGCTCTTCAGAGCAGTTCTTC.

This chain connects TRBV5-1 to TRBJ2-2; 7 bases align to TRBD1. The CDR3 spans 15 residues. Germline trimming cut 2 bases from V and 4 bases from J; bases unmatched to any gene: 5. The V gene's germline CDR1 is SGHRS and CDR2 YFSETQ. The CDR3 bases are TGCGCCAGCAGCTTCACAGGGGATCTCACCGGGGAGCTGTTTTTT. Translating gives CASSFTGDLTGELFF.

This chain uses TRBV5-1 with TRBJ2-3, with 9 bases matching TRBD1. There are 17 residues in the CDR3. Trimming cost V 0 bases and J 2 bases; bases outside gene matches: 7. Looked up from germline, CDR1 is SGHRS and CDR2 is YFSETQ. This CDR3 is CASSLDVQGATTDTQYF. The CDR3, as DNA: TGCGCCAGCAGCTTGGATGTACAGGGGGCAACCACAGATACGCAGTATTTT. Together with reference TRBV5-1 and TRBJ2-3, the CDR3 gives the full variable domain: KAGVTQTPRYLIKTRGQQVTLSCSPISGHRSVSWYQQTPGQGLQFLFEYFSETQRNKGNFPGRFSGRQFSNSRSEMNVSTLELGDSALYLCASSLDVQGATTDTQYFGPGTRLTVL.

This clone was detected only a few times. Other DNA sequences in this sample translate to the same CDR3. This chain uses TRBV28 with TRBJ2-3; weak D call: TRBD2 (5 bases). The V gene's germline CDR1 is MDHEN and CDR2 SYDVKM. Trimming took 5 bases from V and 2 from J, leaving 5 bases between them. The CDR3 totals 12 residues. The chain's CDR3 is CASSLATDTQYF. CDR3 bases: TGTGCCAGCAGTCTAGCCACAGATACGCAGTATTTT.

The chain employs TRBV14 and TRBJ2-5; maybe TRBD1 (5 bases). Germline V lookup: CDR1 SGHDN, CDR2 FVKESK. Trimming shortened V by 4 bases and J by 4 bases, and 16 bases separated the two germline ends. The CDR3 spans 15 residues. DNA of the CDR3: TGTGCCAGCAGCCCCTCAGGGTTCCGTCGAGAGACCCAGTACTTC. It is translated as CASSPSGFRRETQYF. The complete variable domain, with remaining parts taken from reference TRBV14 and TRBJ2-5, reads EAGVTQFPSHSVIEKGQTVTLRCDPISGHDNLYWYRRVMGKEIKFLLHFVKESKQDESGMPNNRFLAERTGGTYSTLKVQPAELEDSGVYFCASSPSGFRRETQYFGPGTRLLVL.

This clone was seen a handful of times. This chain connects TRBV30 to TRBJ1-3; D is possibly TRBD1 (6 bases). CDR1 GTSNPN and CDR2 SVGIG come from the germline V gene (reference sequence). CDR3 length: 15 amino acids. V shed 3 bases and J shed 4 bases, with 16 bases lying between them. For the CDR3, the DNA is TGTGCCTGGAGACCCAGGGGCTCCGAGGGAAACACCATATATTTT. It is translated as CAWRPRGSEGNTIYF.

The CDR3 loop is CASRSGFPATNEKLFF. The CDR3 DNA sequence: TGTGCCAGCAGGTCAGGGTTTCCCGCAACTAATGAAAAACTGTTTTTT. The chain joins TRBV28 to TRBJ1-4, with a tentative D call TRBD1 (5 bases). The V gene lost 6 bases and the J gene lost 0 bases, with 14 bases spanning the gap. Germline CDR1 and CDR2: MDHEN and SYDVKM. The length of the CDR3 is 16 residues.

The chain carries TRBV5-1 and TRBJ1-1, with D possibly being TRBD1 (6 bases). The CDR3 runs to 14 residues. V lost 2 bases, J lost 5 bases, and 13 bases lay in between. Germline assignment: CDR1 SGHRS and CDR2 YFSETQ. The CDR3 is CASSFGGRETEAFF. The CDR3 coding sequence is TGCGCCAGCAGCTTTGGGGGGCGAGAGACTGAAGCTTTCTTT.

The chain uses TRBV5-1 and TRBJ1-1, with D perhaps TRBD1 (5 bases). Trimming cost V 4 bases and J 10 bases, with 26 bases left between them. This CDR3 has 16 residues. The germline V gene encodes CDR1 SGHRS and CDR2 YFSETQ. The DNA of the CDR3 is TGCGCCAGCAGCGCCTCCGGGACTAACTTCGGAAGTTCAGCTTTCTTT. Protein product: CASSASGTNFGSSAFF.

A single count supports this clone. This sequence joins TRBV2 and TRBJ2-6; D not certain. The length of the CDR3 is 16 residues. Germline V gives CDR1 SNHLY, CDR2 FYNNEI. V dropped 6 bases and J dropped 0 bases, with 12 bases sitting between them. The CDR3: CASSPRLVSGANVLTF. The CDR3, as DNA: TGTGCCAGCAGCCCTAGACTCGTCTCTGGGGCCAACGTCCTGACTTTC.

The chain combines TRBV5-1 with TRBJ1-1; no definite D call. The CDR3 loop spans 17 amino acids. Germline V CDR1 and CDR2: SGHRS, YFSETQ. The V end was cut by 0 bases, the J end by 4 bases, with 19 bases between. As DNA, the CDR3 is TGCGCCAGCAGCTTGGGACTGAGTGGACTGAGGGTCACTGAAGCTTTCTTT. Translated, it gives CASSLGLSGLRVTEAFF.

The V call is TRBV5-6, the J call TRBJ2-2; 7 bases match TRBD2. The germline V gene encodes CDR1 SGHDT and CDR2 YYEEEE. Trimming took 4 bases from V and 2 from J; bases not matched to a gene: 5. The CDR3 has 15 residues. The CDR3 protein is CASSKGLTNTGELFF. The CDR3 DNA is TGTGCCAGCAGCAAGGGACTAACCAACACCGGGGAGCTGTTTTTT.

This clone was recorded a few times. This chain uses TRBV19 with TRBJ1-3; D gene ambiguous. Germline V gene data show CDR1 as LNHDA and CDR2 as SQIVND (reference sequence). The CDR3 sequence is 11 residues long. Trimming pared 11 bases from V and 4 bases from J, leaving 9 bases between. The DNA for the CDR3 is TGTGCCGGCGGTTCGGGAAACACCATATATTTT. Its translation: CAGGSGNTIYF.

This sequence joins TRBV19 and TRBJ2-1; the match to TRBD2 covers 11 bases. The CDR3 is 18 amino acids. V trimming: 2 bases; J trimming: 8 bases; junction bases outside the gene matches: 14. CDR1 and CDR2 (germline): LNHDA, SQIVND (reference sequence). The CDR3 DNA follows: TGTGCCAGTAGTATACCATGGGGGATAGCGGGAGGGGAGTATGAGCAGTTCTTC. The encoded protein is CASSIPWGIAGGEYEQFF.

The V gene is TRBV7-9, the J gene TRBJ1-2; D unclear. V gave up 5 bases and J gave up 5 bases, with 9 bases separating them. CDR1 and CDR2 from the germline V gene are SEHNR and FQNEAQ (reference sequence). This CDR3 has 12 amino acids. In DNA form, the CDR3 reads TGTGCCAGCAGCACGGACCGTTATGGCTACACCTTC. Protein product: CASSTDRYGYTF.

This clone appeared a few times. This chain uses TRBV19 with TRBJ1-5; 12 bases align to TRBD1. This CDR3 contains 16 residues. Germline loops: CDR1 LNHDA, CDR2 SQIVND (reference sequence). Unmatched junction bases numbered 12, after V lost 4 bases and J lost 11 bases. CDR3 DNA: TGTGCCAGTAGTACGAGGGACAGGGGGCCCTCAAGAGCCCAGCATTTT. Translating gives CASSTRDRGPSRAQHF.

J is TRBJ2-7 and V is TRBV7-2; no reliable D call. This CDR3 has 14 amino acids. In germline, CDR1 is SGHTA, CDR2 FQGNSA. Trimming pared 7 bases from V and 2 bases from J, leaving 15 bases between. CDR3 coding DNA: TGTGCCAGCACCACGCGGAGACCTGCCTACGAGCAGTACTTC. Its translation is CASTTRRPAYEQYF.

CDR3 bases: TGTGCCAGCAGTTTAGCGGGGCATCGGGAAAAACTGTTTTTT. The encoded protein is CASSLAGHREKLFF. This chain connects TRBV28 to TRBJ1-4, with D maybe TRBD1 (5 bases). This CDR3 region has 14 residues. Per germline, CDR1 MDHEN and CDR2 SYDVKM. V lost 2 bases and J lost 8, with 12 bases in between.

The chain is built from TRBV25-1 and TRBJ2-1; TRBD2 is a possible D gene (6 bases). Trimming removed 0 bases from V and 0 bases from J, with 9 bases in between. CDR1 and CDR2 (germline): MGHDK, SYGVNS. The CDR3 loop spans 16 amino acids. Here the CDR3 reads CASSEYVGGSYNEQFF. The CDR3 DNA reads TGTGCCAGCAGTGAATACGTGGGGGGCTCCTACAATGAGCAGTTCTTC.

The chain links TRBV5-6 to TRBJ2-7; 7 positions agree with TRBD1. CDR1 is SGHDT, CDR2 YYEEEE, per germline. This CDR3 comprises 15 residues. V trimming: 1 base; J trimming: 2 bases; junction bases outside the gene matches: 6. The CDR3 is CASSLLRQGAYEQYF. The CDR3 region has the DNA TGTGCCAGCAGCTTGCTAAGGCAGGGGGCCTACGAGCAGTACTTC. Drawing the rest from reference TRBV5-6 and TRBJ2-7, the complete variable domain is DAGVTQSPTHLIKTRGQQVTLRCSPKSGHDTVSWYQQALGQGPQFIFQYYEEEERQRGNFPDRFSGHQFPNYSSELNVNALLLGDSALYLCASSLLRQGAYEQYFGPGTRLTVT.

V is TRBV6-1 and J is TRBJ1-2, with unresolved D. V was shortened by 6 bases and J by 12 bases, with 20 bases between the two germline ends. There are 13 residues in the CDR3. CDR1 and CDR2 from the germline V gene are MNHNS and SASEGT. CDR3 in DNA: TGTGCCAGCAGCACCTCGTCCGGGCCGATACACACCTTC. Protein: CASSTSSGPIHTF.

This chain links TRBV6-6 with TRBJ2-5; TRBD1 matches at 8 bases. The J call may be mistaken, given a closer DNA end match to TRBJ2-7. The CDR3 is 14 amino acids. Germline lookup yields CDR1 MNHNY and CDR2 SVGAGI (reference sequence). The CDR3 DNA is TGTGCCAGCAGGGCGACAGGGGCACTGGACGAGCAGTACTTC. Its translation: CASRATGALDEQYF.

The chain links TRBV7-2 to TRBJ2-7; 12 nucleotides match TRBD2. Trimming at V came to 0 bases and at J to 2 bases, leaving 5 bases not matched to a gene. The CDR3 runs to 17 residues. CDR1 SGHTA and CDR2 FQGNSA come from the germline V gene. The DNA of the CDR3 is TGTGCCAGCAGCTTAGCACTGACTAGCGGGAGTCCCTACGAGCAGTACTTC. It encodes CASSLALTSGSPYEQYF. The variable domain in full, with the rest retrieved from reference TRBV7-2 and TRBJ2-7, is GAGVSQSPSNKVTEKGKDVELRCDPISGHTALYWYRQSLGQGLEFLIYFQGNSAPDKSGLPSDRFSAERTGGSVSTLTIQRTQQEDSAVYLCASSLALTSGSPYEQYFGPGTRLTVT.

The chain employs TRBV6-4 and TRBJ2-5; 12 bases agree with TRBD2. Trimming at V came to 5 bases and at J to 7 bases, leaving 5 bases not matched to a gene. CDR3 length: 14 residues. Germline V CDR1 and CDR2: MRHNA, SNTAGT. In nucleotides, the CDR3 is TGTGCCAGCAGTCGACTAGCGGGAGATGGGACCCAGTACTTC. Amino acid sequence: CASSRLAGDGTQYF.